The 17 T cell receptor beta chains given below trace back to one sample, sequenced in a study of cytomegalovirus exposure and HLA in healthy donors. It was with 60 Vbeta and 13 Jbeta primers that the PCR ran. Libraries were prepared by immunoSEQ multiplex PCR; TCRdb keeps only in-frame clonotypes and omits some of them. The sample yields 190,000 or so clones, 82% seen once. The specimen sequenced was PBMCs. The receptors originated from a boy younger than 10 in good health and CMV-seronegative.

The rearrangement uses TRBV9 and TRBJ2-7, with D possibly TRBD1 on 5 matching bases. This CDR3 region has 13 residues. V dropped 3 bases and J dropped 2 bases, with 9 bases sitting between them. Germline V gene lookup returns CDR1 SGDLS and CDR2 YYNGEE. The CDR3 bases are TGTGCCAGCAGCGGTCAGGGTACCTACGAGCAGTACTTC. Protein product: CASSGQGTYEQYF. The variable domain in full, with the rest retrieved from reference TRBV9 and TRBJ2-7, is DSGVTQTPKHLITATGQRVTLRCSPRSGDLSVYWYQQSLDQGLQFLIQYYNGEERAKGNILERFSAQQFPDLHSELNLSSLELGDSALYFCASSGQGTYEQYFGPGTRLTVT.

With regard to this clone: This specimen includes other DNA sequences encoding the same CDR3. V gene TRBV2 combines with J gene TRBJ1-1, with 7 nucleotides matching TRBD1. Germline V CDR1 and CDR2: SNHLY, FYNNEI. Trimming took 4 bases from V and 2 from J; bases not matched to a gene: 1. The CDR3 runs to 13 residues. CDR3 in amino acids: CASSGQGNTEAFF. The CDR3 DNA reads as TGTGCCAGCAGTGGACAGGGTAACACTGAAGCTTTCTTT.

This clone was found a few times. The chain links TRBV4-3 to TRBJ2-2, with a tentative D call TRBD2 (5 bases). With 0 bases removed from V and 1 base from J, the gap between germline ends came to 12 bases. Germline V gene lookup returns CDR1 LGHNA and CDR2 YSLEER. The CDR3 consists of 17 residues. The CDR3 sequence: CASSQEGGEWNTGELFF. The CDR3 DNA reads TGCGCCAGCAGCCAAGAAGGAGGAGAATGGAACACCGGGGAGCTGTTTTTT.

The chain joins TRBV27 to TRBJ2-1, with D possibly matching TRBD1 (5 bases). Germline V gene lookup returns CDR1 MNHEY and CDR2 SMNVEV (reference sequence). CDR3 size: 14 residues. Trimming removed 6 bases at V and 8 bases at J, with 17 bases between. CDR3 DNA: TGTGCCAGCAGCGGCAGGACGACCAGGGATGAGCAGTTCTTC. As protein: CASSGRTTRDEQFF.

The sample holds a few counts of this clone. The chain employs TRBV6-1 and TRBJ2-5; no definite D call. CDR1 MNHNS and CDR2 SASEGT come from the germline V gene. This CDR3 has 13 amino acids. The V and J ends lost 3 bases and 5 bases respectively, with 10 bases between them. The CDR3 spells CASSESYLETQYF. The CDR3 nucleotides are TGTGCCAGCAGTGAGTCTTATTTGGAGACCCAGTACTTC.

The chain joins TRBV18 to TRBJ1-3; D ambiguous. The V gene lost 6 bases and the J gene lost 9 bases, with 15 bases spanning the gap. This CDR3 is 13 amino acids long. Germline V gene sequence: CDR1 KGHSH, CDR2 LQKENI. CDR3 bases: TGTGCCAGCTCTCCTACCCGAGAGGGCACCATATATTTT. This encodes CASSPTREGTIYF.

Written as DNA, the CDR3 is TGTGCCAGCTCACCACCGTTACAGGCCCTTTACAATGAGCAGTTCTTC. Amino acids: CASSPPLQALYNEQFF. The rearrangement links TRBV18 to TRBJ2-1, with D perhaps TRBD1 (5 bases). The CDR3 is 16 amino acids. In germline, CDR1 is KGHSH, CDR2 LQKENI. Trimming pared 0 bases from V and 4 bases from J, leaving 13 bases between.

This chain links TRBV5-1 with TRBJ2-1, with TRBD1 matching over 9 bases. After removal of 3 bases from V and 9 bases from J, the junction contained 7 bases not matched to a gene. Per the germline V gene, CDR1 is SGHRS and CDR2 is YFSETQ. The CDR3 has 14 amino acids. The CDR3 DNA reads as TGCGCCAGCAGCTCCGGGACAGGGCAAGGTGAGCAGTTCTTC. Amino acid sequence: CASSSGTGQGEQFF. The full variable domain, completed using reference TRBV5-1 and TRBJ2-1, is KAGVTQTPRYLIKTRGQQVTLSCSPISGHRSVSWYQQTPGQGLQFLFEYFSETQRNKGNFPGRFSGRQFSNSRSEMNVSTLELGDSALYLCASSSGTGQGEQFFGPGTRLTVL.

The genes are TRBV5-5 and TRBJ1-1; maybe TRBD1 (5 bases). Deletions cut 0 bases from V and 11 bases from J, with 14 bases between. There are 13 residues in the CDR3. Germline V lookup: CDR1 SGHKS, CDR2 YYEKEE (reference sequence). CDR3 loop: CASSLDDRPYAFF. The CDR3 DNA follows: TGTGCCAGCAGCTTGGACGACAGACCATACGCTTTCTTT. Combining the CDR3 with reference TRBV5-5 and TRBJ1-1 gives the whole variable domain DAGVTQSPTHLIKTRGQQVTLRCSPISGHKSVSWYQQVLGQGPQFIFQYYEKEERGRGNFPDRFSARQFPNYSSELNVNALLLGDSALYLCASSLDDRPYAFFGQGTRLTVV.

V is TRBV19 and J is TRBJ2-2; D uncertain. The CDR3 is 14 amino acids. Trimming removed 1 base from V and 5 bases from J, with 8 bases in between. CDR1 is LNHDA and CDR2 is SQIVND in the germline V gene (reference sequence). The CDR3 sequence is CASSIAHKTGELFF. The CDR3 DNA sequence: TGTGCCAGTAGTATAGCCCACAAAACCGGGGAGCTGTTTTTT.

The chain carries TRBV21-1 and TRBJ2-5; TRBD1, the table's D call, was not compared with the DNA. TRBV21-1 is a listed pseudogene. The CDR3 is 12 amino acids. CDR3 sequence: CASRTGTETQYF. The DNA of the CDR3 is TGTGCCAGCCGGACAGGGACGGAGACCCAGTACTTC.

This chain connects TRBV4-2 to TRBJ1-6; 10 nucleotides align to TRBD1. Germline V CDR1 and CDR2: LGHNA, YNFKEQ. V dropped 2 bases and J dropped 10; count of bases not matched to a gene: 8. The CDR3 totals 16 residues. The CDR3 coding sequence is TGTGCCAGCAGCCAACAAGACAGGGGGCCTTGGTCACCCCTCCACTTT. Translating gives CASSQQDRGPWSPLHF.

This sequence joins TRBV30 and TRBJ2-2, with a weak D call TRBD2 (5 bases). This CDR3 is built from 13 residues. Between the trimmed V and J ends, which lost 3 bases and 6 bases, there was a span of 11 bases. Per the germline V gene, CDR1 is GTSNPN and CDR2 is SVGIG (reference sequence). CDR3 sequence (DNA): TGTGCCTGGAGGCCTACTAGTTCCGGGGAGCTGTTTTTT. It translates to CAWRPTSSGELFF.

J is TRBJ2-3 and V is TRBV5-4; D uncertain. V lost 0 bases, J lost 6 bases, and 5 bases lay in between. This CDR3 comprises 12 residues. From germline, CDR1 is SGHNT and CDR2 YYREEE (reference sequence). The CDR3 sequence is CASSLAGDTQYF. CDR3 coding DNA: TGTGCCAGCAGCTTGGCCGGGGATACGCAGTATTTT.

The table lists this clone with a few counts. CDR3 protein: CASSSPPWTTEAFF. The CDR3 DNA reads TGTGCCAGCAGCTCCCCCCCCTGGACTACTGAAGCTTTCTTT. This chain uses TRBV5-4 with TRBJ1-1, with no clear D. This CDR3 is 14 amino acids long. CDR1 is SGHNT and CDR2 is YYREEE in the germline V gene (reference sequence). Trimming pared 3 bases from V and 5 bases from J, leaving 14 bases between.

The gene calls are TRBV4-1 and TRBJ2-3; TRBD2 might be the D (6 bases). Germline assignment: CDR1 MGHRA and CDR2 YSYEKL. The V gene lost 1 base and the J gene lost 1 base, with 12 bases spanning the gap. The CDR3 contains 16 residues. The CDR3 region is CASSQGRAGRTDTQYF. CDR3 sequence (DNA): TGCGCCAGCAGCCAAGGTCGGGCGGGGCGCACAGATACGCAGTATTTT.

This clone was observed a few times. The junction departs from germline at one end; a sequencing error may be responsible. The J gene is TRBJ1-2, the V gene TRBV7-9, with a tentative D call TRBD1 (6 bases). The CDR3 covers 15 residues. Germline V gene lookup returns CDR1 SEHNR and CDR2 FQNEAQ (reference sequence). Written as DNA, the CDR3 is TGTGCCAGCAGCTTCCCGACCGGGACATCCGGGCCACTCCTCTTC. This codes for CASSFPTGTSGPLLF.